The 20 T cell receptor beta chains presented below share a single source sample, sequenced in a study of blood T cell repertoires in COVID-19. Using immunoSEQ multiplex PCR, the repertoire was profiled, and TCRdb retains in-frame clones only, with some absent. The data contain about 180,000 clones, roughly 84% of them seen just once; the ten biggest clones take up 6.5% to 7.5%. Material for sequencing was peripheral blood. The source is a man older than 75 with COVID-19, enrolled during active disease.

This chain links TRBV4-2 with TRBJ2-2; 10 bases fit TRBD2. With 3 bases clipped from V and 0 bases from J, the junction kept 10 bases outside the gene matches. The CDR3 length is 19 residues. Germline values: CDR1 LGHNA, CDR2 YNFKEQ. The CDR3 region is CASSHVGLAGATNTGELFF. CDR3 in DNA: TGTGCCAGCAGCCACGTTGGGCTAGCGGGGGCGACGAACACCGGGGAGCTGTTTTTT.

In DNA form, the CDR3 reads TGTGCCAGCAGTCTTAGCGGGCGCTCCTACAATGAGCAGTTCTTC. It translates to CASSLSGRSYNEQFF. The rearrangement joins TRBV25-1 to TRBJ2-1, with 7 positions matching TRBD2. The CDR3 has 15 amino acids. Germline CDR1 MGHDK, CDR2 SYGVNS. J gave up 0 bases and V 5 bases, and 4 bases lay outside the gene matches.

The chain has TRBV7-9 and TRBJ2-3; D unclear. From germline, CDR1 is SEHNR and CDR2 FQNEAQ (reference sequence). The CDR3 loop spans 13 amino acids. Trimming cost V 0 bases and J 4 bases, with 5 bases left between them. CDR3 region: CASSLAEADTQYF. The CDR3 nucleotides are TGTGCCAGCAGCTTAGCAGAGGCAGATACGCAGTATTTT. Based on the CDR3 plus reference TRBV7-9 and TRBJ2-3, the full variable domain is DTGVSQNPRHKITKRGQNVTFRCDPISEHNRLYWYRQTLGQGPEFLTYFQNEAQLEKSRLLSDRFSAERPKGSFSTLEIQRTEQGDSAMYLCASSLAEADTQYFGPGTRLTVL.

As regards this clone: At one of its ends the junction is not consistent with the germline gene, which may arise from a read error. This rearrangement joins TRBV2 to TRBJ1-2; D may be TRBD1 (6 bases). The germline CDR1 and CDR2 sequences are SNHLY and FYNNEI. This CDR3 region has 12 residues. Here the CDR3 DNA reads TGTGCCAGCAGTGATACATCGATGAGGGGGTACTTC. Its translation: CASSDTSMRGYF.

The rearrangement joins TRBV10-3 to TRBJ2-6; a weak D match, TRBD1 (5 bases). This CDR3 has 16 amino acids. CDR1 is ENHRY, CDR2 SYGVKD, per germline. V was trimmed by 7 bases and J by 0 bases, leaving 13 bases between them. CDR3 sequence (DNA): TGTGCCATCACTCCCGGACAACCCTCTGGGGCCAACGTCCTGACTTTC. Its translation: CAITPGQPSGANVLTF.

This clone was counted between two and nine times. The chain links TRBV5-1 to TRBJ2-2; D may be TRBD2 (5 bases). The CDR3 is made up of 16 amino acids. Germline CDR1 and CDR2: SGHRS and YFSETQ. With 4 bases removed from V and 3 bases from J, the gap between germline ends came to 16 bases. CDR3 DNA: TGCGCCAGCAGCCGGAGGTTTCAAAGGGACACCGGGGAGCTGTTTTTT. The encoded protein is CASSRRFQRDTGELFF.

CDR3 sequence: CASSPSVTYNEQFF. The CDR3 nucleotides are TGTGCCAGCTCACCGTCAGTTACCTACAATGAGCAGTTCTTC. The chain employs TRBV18 and TRBJ2-1; no definite D call. The germline CDR1 and CDR2 sequences are KGHSH and LQKENI. The CDR3 extends over 14 amino acids. The V end lost 3 bases, the J end lost 2 bases, and 8 bases lay between the germline ends.

This rearrangement joins TRBV7-2 to TRBJ2-2, with TRBD2 matching over 11 bases. V shed 3 bases, J shed 4 bases, and the junction held 1 base outside the gene matches. In germline, CDR1 is SGHTA, CDR2 FQGNSA. The CDR3 is 15 amino acids. In nucleotides, the CDR3 is TGTGCCAGCAGCTTTAGCGGGGGGGGCACCGGGGAGCTGTTTTTT. Amino acids: CASSFSGGGTGELFF.

This chain links TRBV5-4 with TRBJ1-2, with D possibly TRBD1 on 6 matching bases. The V gene's germline CDR1 is SGHNT and CDR2 YYREEE (reference sequence). This CDR3 has 15 residues. The V end lost 4 bases, the J end lost 2 bases, and 15 bases lay between the germline ends. Written as DNA, the CDR3 is TGTGCCAGCAGCATGGGGGCCTTAGCGAACTATGGCTACACCTTC. Amino acid sequence: CASSMGALANYGYTF.

The chain has TRBV4-1 and TRBJ1-2; tentatively, D is TRBD1 (5 bases). The length of the CDR3 is 14 residues. The germline CDR1 and CDR2 sequences are MGHRA and YSYEKL. V lost 9 bases and J lost 0, with 14 bases in between. CDR3 sequence reads: CARAPGDANYGYTF. In DNA, the CDR3 is TGCGCCAGAGCCCCGGGGGATGCTAACTATGGCTACACCTTC.

The chain joins TRBV4-1 to TRBJ2-5; 10 bases are a match to TRBD2. Per germline, CDR1 MGHRA and CDR2 YSYEKL. The junction had 13 bases not matched to a gene; V was cut back by 2 bases and J by 4 bases. The CDR3 sequence is 18 residues long. As DNA, the CDR3 is TGCGCCAGCAGCCAATATACGTCCGGGCTAGCGGGGGTAGAGACCCAGTACTTC. Translating gives CASSQYTSGLAGVETQYF.

Remarks on this clone: The sample contains more than one DNA sequence encoding this CDR3. This chain links TRBV13 with TRBJ1-2; weak D call: TRBD1 (5 bases). This CDR3 is 12 amino acids long. The germline V gene has CDR1 PRHDT and CDR2 FYEKMQ (reference sequence). Trimming removed 6 bases from V and 8 bases from J, with 13 bases in between. The CDR3, as DNA: TGTGCCAGCAGGTCCTCCGGGGGGGGCTACACCTTC. Encoded protein: CASRSSGGGYTF.

This chain joins TRBV6-5 and TRBJ1-1; D unresolved. V was clipped by 5 bases and J by 1 base, with 11 bases between them. The CDR3 is made up of 14 amino acids. CDR1 MNHEY and CDR2 SVGAGI come from the germline V gene. The CDR3 DNA is TGTGCCAGCAGTAGAGGAATGTCGAACACTGAAGCTTTCTTT. Protein sequence: CASSRGMSNTEAFF.

This chain's CDR3 is CASSPRTGLSYEQYF. In DNA, the CDR3 is TGTGCCAGTAGTCCTCGGACAGGGCTCTCCTACGAGCAGTACTTC. This chain uses TRBV19 with TRBJ2-7; TRBD1 matches at 8 bases. The CDR3 covers 15 residues. J was trimmed by 0 bases and V by 5 bases; bases with no gene match: 6. The germline V gene has CDR1 LNHDA and CDR2 SQIVND (reference sequence).

The chain uses TRBV6-5 and TRBJ1-3; D unclear. This CDR3 contains 13 residues. Trimming took 5 bases from V and 0 from J, leaving 5 bases between them. The V gene's germline CDR1 is MNHEY and CDR2 SVGAGI. CDR3: CASSRSSGNTIYF. As DNA, the CDR3 is TGTGCCAGCAGTAGGAGCTCTGGAAACACCATATATTTT.

V gene TRBV15 combines with J gene TRBJ1-4; D unresolved. This CDR3 contains 15 residues. Germline CDR1 reads LNHNV; CDR2 reads YYDKDF (reference sequence). The germline V and J ends were trimmed by 1 base and 7 bases, with 13 bases remaining between them. This CDR3 reads CATSRGEGSGEKLFF. DNA of the CDR3: TGTGCCACCAGCAGAGGCGAGGGCTCGGGTGAAAAACTGTTTTTT.

V and J are TRBV5-1 and TRBJ1-3; TRBD1 is a possible D gene (5 bases). CDR3 length: 16 amino acids. The ends were cut back, 4 bases at V and 4 bases at J, with 18 bases in the middle. Germline CDR1 and CDR2: SGHRS and YFSETQ. CDR3 sequence reads: CASSPQGLAGGNTIYF. The CDR3 nucleotides are TGCGCCAGCAGCCCTCAGGGTCTAGCGGGCGGAAACACCATATATTTT.

The rearrangement uses TRBV18 and TRBJ2-2; D uncertain. Deletions cut 0 bases from V and 1 base from J, with 9 bases between. The CDR3 consists of 16 residues. CDR1 is KGHSH, CDR2 LQKENI, per germline. This CDR3 reads CASSPPKQLNTGELFF. CDR3 DNA sequence: TGTGCCAGCTCACCACCAAAACAGCTGAACACCGGGGAGCTGTTTTTT.

This rearrangement joins TRBV6-2 or TRBV6-3 to TRBJ2-1; 7 bases line up with TRBD1. The germline gives CDR1 MNHEY, CDR2 SVGEGT. The junction had 6 bases not matched to a gene; V was cut back by 5 bases and J by 5 bases. This CDR3 is built from 14 residues. For the CDR3, the DNA is TGTGCCAGCAGTCAGGGACAGCGGCACAATGAGCAGTTCTTC. Translation: CASSQGQRHNEQFF.

This clone was seen more than once but under ten times. The CDR3 nucleotides read TGTGCCAGTAGTATACAGGGGGGCTATGGCTACACCTTC. Translated, it gives CASSIQGGYGYTF. The chain carries TRBV19 and TRBJ1-2; 7 bases align to TRBD1. V shed 2 bases and J 4 bases; nucleotides not matched to a gene: 1. The CDR3 runs to 13 residues. Looked up from germline, CDR1 is LNHDA and CDR2 is SQIVND (reference sequence).